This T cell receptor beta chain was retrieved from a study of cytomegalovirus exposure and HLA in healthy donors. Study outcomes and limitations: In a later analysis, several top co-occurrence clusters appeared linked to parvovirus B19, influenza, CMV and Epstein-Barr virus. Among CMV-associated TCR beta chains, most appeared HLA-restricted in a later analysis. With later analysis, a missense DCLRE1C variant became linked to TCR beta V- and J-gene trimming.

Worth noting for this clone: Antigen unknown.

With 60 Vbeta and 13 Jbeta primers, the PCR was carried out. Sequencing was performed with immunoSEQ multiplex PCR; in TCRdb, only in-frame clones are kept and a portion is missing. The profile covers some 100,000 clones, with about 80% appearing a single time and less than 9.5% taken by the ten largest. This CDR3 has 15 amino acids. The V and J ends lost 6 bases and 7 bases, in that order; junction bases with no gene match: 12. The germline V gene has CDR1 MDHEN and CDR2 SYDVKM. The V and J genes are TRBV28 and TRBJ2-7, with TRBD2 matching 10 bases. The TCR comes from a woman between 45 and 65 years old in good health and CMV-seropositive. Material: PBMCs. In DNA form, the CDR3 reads TGTGCCAGCAGCCGGCCCCTAGCGGGAGCAGAGGAGCAGTACTTC. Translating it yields CASSRPLAGAEEQYF.